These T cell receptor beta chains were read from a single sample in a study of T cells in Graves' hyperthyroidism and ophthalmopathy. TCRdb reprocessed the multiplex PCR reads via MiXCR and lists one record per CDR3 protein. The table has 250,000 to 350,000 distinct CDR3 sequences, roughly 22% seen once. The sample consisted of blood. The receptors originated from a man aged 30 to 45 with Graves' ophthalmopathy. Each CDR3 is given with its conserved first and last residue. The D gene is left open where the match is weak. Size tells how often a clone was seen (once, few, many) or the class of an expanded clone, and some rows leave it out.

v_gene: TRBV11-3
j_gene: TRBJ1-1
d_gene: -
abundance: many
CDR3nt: TGTGCCAGCAGCTTTCGAGGGGAAGTAAACACTGAAGCTTTCTTT
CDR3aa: CASSFRGEVNTEAFF

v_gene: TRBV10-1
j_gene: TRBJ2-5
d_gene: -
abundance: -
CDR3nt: TGCGCCAGCAGTGAGTCTGGCGGGCGAGAGACCCAGTACTTC
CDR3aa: CASSESGGRETQYF

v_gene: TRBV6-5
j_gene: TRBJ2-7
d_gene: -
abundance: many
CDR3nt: TGTGCCAGCAGTTACACAAGCGGCCCGAGCTCCTACGAGCAGTACTTC
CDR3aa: CASSYTSGPSSYEQYF

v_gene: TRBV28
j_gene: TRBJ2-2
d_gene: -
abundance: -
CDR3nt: TGTGCCACCCGTGGGGTAAACACCGGGGAGCTGTTTTTT
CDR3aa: CATRGVNTGELFF

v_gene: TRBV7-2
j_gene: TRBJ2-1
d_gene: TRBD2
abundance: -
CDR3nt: TGTGCCAGCAGCTTAGTTGCTCTGGCGGGAGGGGTCAATGAGCAGTTCTTC
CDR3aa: CASSLVALAGGVNEQFF

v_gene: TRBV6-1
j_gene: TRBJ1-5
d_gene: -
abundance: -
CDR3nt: TGTGCCAGCAGTGAACTTGAGGGGTCCGGCAATCAGCCCCAGCATTTT
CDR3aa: CASSELEGSGNQPQHF

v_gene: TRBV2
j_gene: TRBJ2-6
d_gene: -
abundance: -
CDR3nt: TGTGCCAGCAGTAGGGTCAGGAGGACCTCTGGGGCCAACGTCCTGACTTTC
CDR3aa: CASSRVRRTSGANVLTF

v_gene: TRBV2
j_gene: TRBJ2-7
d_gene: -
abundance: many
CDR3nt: TGTGCCAGCAGTGCCGAAAGCTCCTACGAGCAGTACTTC
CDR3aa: CASSAESSYEQYF

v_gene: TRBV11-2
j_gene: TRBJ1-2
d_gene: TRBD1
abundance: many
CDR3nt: TGTGCCAGCAGCTTCACATCGGGACAGAAGAATGGCTACACCTTC
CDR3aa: CASSFTSGQKNGYTF

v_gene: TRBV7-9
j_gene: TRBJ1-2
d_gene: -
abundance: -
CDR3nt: TGTGCCAGCAGCTTATTCGGTAGAGCGACAGAAGGCTACACCTTC
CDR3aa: CASSLFGRATEGYTF

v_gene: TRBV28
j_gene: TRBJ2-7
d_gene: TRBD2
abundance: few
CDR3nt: TGTGCCAGCAGCGTACTAGCGGGAGCCCAAACCTACGAGCAGTACTTC
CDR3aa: CASSVLAGAQTYEQYF